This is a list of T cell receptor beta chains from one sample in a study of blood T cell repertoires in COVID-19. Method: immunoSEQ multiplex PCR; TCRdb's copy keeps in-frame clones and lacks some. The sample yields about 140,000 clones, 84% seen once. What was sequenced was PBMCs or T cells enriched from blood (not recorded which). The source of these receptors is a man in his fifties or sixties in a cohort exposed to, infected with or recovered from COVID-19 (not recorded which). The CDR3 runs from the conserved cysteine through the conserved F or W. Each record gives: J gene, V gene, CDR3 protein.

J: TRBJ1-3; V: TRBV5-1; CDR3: CASSLGPGNTIYF
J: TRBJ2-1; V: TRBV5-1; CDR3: CASSLEGGLHEQFF
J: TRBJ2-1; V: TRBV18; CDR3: CASSRDRTSYNEQFF
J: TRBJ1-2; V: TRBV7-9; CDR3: CASSHDRAWAGYTF
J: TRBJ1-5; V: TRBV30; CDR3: CAWSPQLEEPQHF
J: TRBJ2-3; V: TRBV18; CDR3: CASSPTKSTDTQYF
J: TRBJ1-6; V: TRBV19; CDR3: CATQDSLNSPLHF
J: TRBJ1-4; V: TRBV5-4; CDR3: CASSEPGTGLEKLFF
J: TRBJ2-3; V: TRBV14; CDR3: CASSQVGGSVDTQYF
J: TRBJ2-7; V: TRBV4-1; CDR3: CASSDQAGYSYEQYF
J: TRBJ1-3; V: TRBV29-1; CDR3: CSVETRLGDTIYF
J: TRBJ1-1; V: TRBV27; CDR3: CASSPSTGLATEAFF
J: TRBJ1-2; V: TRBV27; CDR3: CASSFDRIYGSNYGYTF
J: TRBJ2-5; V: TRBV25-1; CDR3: CASSGGDRAWEETQYF
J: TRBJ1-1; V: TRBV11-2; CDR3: CASSSRTREGPEAFF
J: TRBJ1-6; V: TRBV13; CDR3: CASSIRDKPNSPLHF
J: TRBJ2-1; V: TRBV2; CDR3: CASSDWRGYNEQFF
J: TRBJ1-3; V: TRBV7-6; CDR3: CASSSQDSRSSGNTIYF
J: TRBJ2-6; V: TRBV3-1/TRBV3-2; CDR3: CASSQNAGTIGANVLTF
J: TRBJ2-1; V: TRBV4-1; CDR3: CASSQALAGGLDEQFF
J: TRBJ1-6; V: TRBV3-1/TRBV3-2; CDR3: CASRSSYNSPLHF
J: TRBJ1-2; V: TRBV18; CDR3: CASSPNSLQGGYTF
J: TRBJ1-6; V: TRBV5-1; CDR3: CASSSGTAASSPLHF
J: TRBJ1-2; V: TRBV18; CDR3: CASSRRIGDGYTF
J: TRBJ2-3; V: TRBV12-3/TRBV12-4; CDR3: CASSLRSTDTQYF
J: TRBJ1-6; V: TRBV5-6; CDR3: CASSLWDTNPHNSPLHF
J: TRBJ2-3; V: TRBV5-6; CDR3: CASSLGRQSTDTQYF
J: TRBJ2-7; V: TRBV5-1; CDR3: CASSLWVGDSSYEQYF
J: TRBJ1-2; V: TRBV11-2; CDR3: CASSINRGAYGYTF
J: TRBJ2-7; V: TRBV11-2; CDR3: CASSLYGTGSYEQYF
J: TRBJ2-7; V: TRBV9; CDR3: CASSVADVSGGAYEQYF
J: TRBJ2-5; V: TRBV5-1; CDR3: CASSLEGQGVETQYF
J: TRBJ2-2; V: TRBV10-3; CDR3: CAIGDRGPGGTGELFF
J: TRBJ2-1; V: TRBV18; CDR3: CASSPGWDYDEQFF
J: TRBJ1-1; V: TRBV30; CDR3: CAWSVRGGTEAFF
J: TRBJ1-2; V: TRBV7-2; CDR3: CASSLDGRGNGYTF
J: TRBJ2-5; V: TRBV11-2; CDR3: CASSLALAGRETQYF
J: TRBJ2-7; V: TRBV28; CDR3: CASRLSLAGAGEQYF
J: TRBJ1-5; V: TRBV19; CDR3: CASKSPPYDNSNQPQHF
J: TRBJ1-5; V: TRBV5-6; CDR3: CASSSGQSNQPQHF
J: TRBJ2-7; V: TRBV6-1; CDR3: CASSEDGTGSSEQYF
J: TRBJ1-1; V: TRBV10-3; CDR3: CAISESVFDTEAFF
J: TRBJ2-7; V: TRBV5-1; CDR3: CASSISVAGTSYEQYF
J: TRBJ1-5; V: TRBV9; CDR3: CASSVGQGSSQPQHF
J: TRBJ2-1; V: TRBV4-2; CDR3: CASSQYSGSSYNEQFF
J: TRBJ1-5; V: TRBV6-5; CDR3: CASSSDRGTGNQPQHF